This TCR beta chain was recovered during a study of blood T cell repertoires in COVID-19. The CDR3 covers 15 residues. J was trimmed by 3 bases and V by 4 bases; bases with no gene match: 8. Looked up from germline, CDR1 is MGHRA and CDR2 is YSYEKL. The repertoire was sequenced with immunoSEQ multiplex PCR; TCRdb's copy has only in-frame clones and lacks some. The sample records approximately 260,000 clones, roughly 87% being singletons. Sequencing used peripheral blood. The sequence was obtained from a woman between 40 and 55 years old who had recovered from COVID-19. V and J are TRBV4-1 and TRBJ1-1, with TRBD1 identical over 7 bases. This CDR3 reads CASSRNRGIYTEAFF. The CDR3 bases are TGCGCCAGCAGCCGGAACAGGGGAATTTACACTGAAGCTTTCTTT.